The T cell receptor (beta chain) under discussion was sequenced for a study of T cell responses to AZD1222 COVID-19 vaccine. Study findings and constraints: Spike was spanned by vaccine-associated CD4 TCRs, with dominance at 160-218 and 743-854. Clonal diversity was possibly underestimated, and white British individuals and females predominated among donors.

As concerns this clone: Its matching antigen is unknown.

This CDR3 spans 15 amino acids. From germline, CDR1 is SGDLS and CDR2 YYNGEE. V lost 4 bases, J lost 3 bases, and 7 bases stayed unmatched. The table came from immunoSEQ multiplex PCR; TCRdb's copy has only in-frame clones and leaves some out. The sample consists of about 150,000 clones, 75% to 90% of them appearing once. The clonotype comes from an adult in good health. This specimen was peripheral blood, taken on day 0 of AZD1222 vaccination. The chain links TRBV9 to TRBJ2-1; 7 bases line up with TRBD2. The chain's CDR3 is CASSTKGLVYNEQFF. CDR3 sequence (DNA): TGTGCCAGCAGCACAAAAGGACTAGTCTACAATGAGCAGTTCTTC.